This TCR beta chain was sequenced in a study of shared clonotypes between healthy human individuals. At the level of the study: Three plates each covered CD4 naive and memory; CD8 naive two, CD8 memory one.

Points on this clone: Its antigen is undetermined.

The table came from immunoSEQ multiplex PCR; TCRdb's copy has only in-frame clones and leaves some out. The repertoire holds approximately 2.3 million clones, with approximately 93% as singletons. Regarding the study as a whole: Generation probabilities of non-shared clonotypes were lower (relative to those shared by all four donors). Rarefaction exposed incomplete sorted-subset sequencing despite large depth.

The CDR3 is made up of 13 amino acids. Germline V gives CDR1 MDHEN, CDR2 SYDVKM. The germline V and J ends were trimmed by 6 bases and 3 bases, with 11 bases remaining between them. The V gene is TRBV28, the J gene TRBJ1-1; D uncertain. The TCR originated in a man aged 18 to 30 in good health. Some clones in this sample may be carry-over from other donors' samples. Sample: naive CD4+ T cells from PBMCs. Subset: CD45RA+ positively selected. In DNA form, the CDR3 reads TGTGCCAGCAGACTGGACGGGTACACTGAAGCTTTCTTT. Amino acid sequence: CASRLDGYTEAFF.